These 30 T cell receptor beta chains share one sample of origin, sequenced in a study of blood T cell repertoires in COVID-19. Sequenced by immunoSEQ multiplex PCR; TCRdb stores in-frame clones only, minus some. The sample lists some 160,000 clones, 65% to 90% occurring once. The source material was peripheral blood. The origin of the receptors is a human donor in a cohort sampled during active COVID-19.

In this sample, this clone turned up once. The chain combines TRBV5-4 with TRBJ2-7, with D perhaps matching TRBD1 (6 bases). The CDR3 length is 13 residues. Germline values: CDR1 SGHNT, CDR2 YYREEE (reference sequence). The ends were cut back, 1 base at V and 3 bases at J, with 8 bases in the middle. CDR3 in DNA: TGTGCCAGCAGCTTGAGAGGGGGCTACGAGCAGTACTTC. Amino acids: CASSLRGGYEQYF.

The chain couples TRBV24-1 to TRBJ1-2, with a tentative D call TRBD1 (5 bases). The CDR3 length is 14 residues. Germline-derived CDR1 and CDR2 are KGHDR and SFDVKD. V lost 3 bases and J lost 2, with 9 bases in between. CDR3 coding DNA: TGTGCCACCAGTGATGACGGGGGGAACTATGGCTACACCTTC. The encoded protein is CATSDDGGNYGYTF.

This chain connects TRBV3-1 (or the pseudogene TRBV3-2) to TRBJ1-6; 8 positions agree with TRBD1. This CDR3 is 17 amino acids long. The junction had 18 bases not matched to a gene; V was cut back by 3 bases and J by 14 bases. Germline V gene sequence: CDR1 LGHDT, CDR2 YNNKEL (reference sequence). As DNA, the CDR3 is TGTGCCAGCAGCCATAATACCCTCAGGGGGCGGACTGGAGCCCTCCACTTT. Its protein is CASSHNTLRGRTGALHF.

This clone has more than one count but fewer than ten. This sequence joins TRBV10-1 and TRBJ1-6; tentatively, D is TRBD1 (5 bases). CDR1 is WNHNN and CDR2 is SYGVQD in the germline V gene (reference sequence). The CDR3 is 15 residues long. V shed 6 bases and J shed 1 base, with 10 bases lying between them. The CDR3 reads CASRLDTSYNSPLHF. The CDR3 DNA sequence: TGCGCCAGCAGGCTGGACACGTCCTATAATTCACCCCTCCACTTT.

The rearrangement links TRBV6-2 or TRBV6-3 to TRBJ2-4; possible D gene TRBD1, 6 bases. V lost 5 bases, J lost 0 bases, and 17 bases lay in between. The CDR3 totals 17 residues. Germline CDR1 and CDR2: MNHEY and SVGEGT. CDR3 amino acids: CASSLGQFFIAKNIQYF. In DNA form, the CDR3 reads TGTGCCAGCAGTCTAGGACAGTTTTTCATAGCCAAAAACATTCAGTACTTC.

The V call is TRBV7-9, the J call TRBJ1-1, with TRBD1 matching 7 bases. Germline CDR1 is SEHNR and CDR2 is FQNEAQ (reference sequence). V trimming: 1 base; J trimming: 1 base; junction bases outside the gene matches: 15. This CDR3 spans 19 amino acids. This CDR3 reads CASSLVRSRGRFGNTEAFF. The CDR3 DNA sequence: TGTGCCAGCAGCTTAGTAAGGTCAAGGGGGCGTTTTGGGAACACTGAAGCTTTCTTT.

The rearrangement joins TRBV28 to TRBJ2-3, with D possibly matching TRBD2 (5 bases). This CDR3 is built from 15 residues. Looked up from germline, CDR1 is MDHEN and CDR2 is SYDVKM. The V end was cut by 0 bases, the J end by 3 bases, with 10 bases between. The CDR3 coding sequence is TGTGCCAGCAGTTTATGGAAGAGGGCAACAGATACGCAGTATTTT. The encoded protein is CASSLWKRATDTQYF.

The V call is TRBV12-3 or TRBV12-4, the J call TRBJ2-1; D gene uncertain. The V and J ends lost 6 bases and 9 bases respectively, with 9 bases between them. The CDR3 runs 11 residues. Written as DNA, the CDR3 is TGTGCCAGCAGCAACTACCCTGAGCAGTTCTTC. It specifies CASSNYPEQFF.

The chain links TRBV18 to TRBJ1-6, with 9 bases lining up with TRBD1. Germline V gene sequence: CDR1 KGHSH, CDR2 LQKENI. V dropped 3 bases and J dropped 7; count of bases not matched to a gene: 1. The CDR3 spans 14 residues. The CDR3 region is CASSPGTGNSPLHF. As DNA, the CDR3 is TGTGCCAGCTCACCCGGGACAGGGAATTCACCCCTCCACTTT.

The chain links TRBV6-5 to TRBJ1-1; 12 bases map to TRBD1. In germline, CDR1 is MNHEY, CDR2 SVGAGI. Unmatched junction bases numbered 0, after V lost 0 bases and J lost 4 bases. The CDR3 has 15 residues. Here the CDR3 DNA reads TGTGCCAGCAGTTACTCGGGACAGGGGGCCACTGAAGCTTTCTTT. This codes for CASSYSGQGATEAFF.

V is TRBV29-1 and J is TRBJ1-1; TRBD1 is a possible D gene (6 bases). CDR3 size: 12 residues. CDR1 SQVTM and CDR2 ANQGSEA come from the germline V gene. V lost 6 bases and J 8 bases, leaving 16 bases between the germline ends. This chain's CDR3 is CSVKNREPEAFF. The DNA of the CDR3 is TGCAGCGTCAAGAACAGGGAACCAGAAGCTTTCTTT.

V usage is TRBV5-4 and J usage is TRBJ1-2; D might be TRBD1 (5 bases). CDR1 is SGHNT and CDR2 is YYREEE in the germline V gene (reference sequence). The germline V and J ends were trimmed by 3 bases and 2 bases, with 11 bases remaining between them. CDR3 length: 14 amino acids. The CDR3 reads CASSWGKANYGYTF. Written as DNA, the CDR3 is TGTGCCAGCAGCTGGGGCAAGGCAAACTATGGCTACACCTTC.

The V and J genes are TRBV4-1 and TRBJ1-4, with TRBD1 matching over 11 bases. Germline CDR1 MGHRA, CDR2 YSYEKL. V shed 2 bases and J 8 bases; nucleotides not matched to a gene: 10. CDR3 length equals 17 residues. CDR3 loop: CASSQRKPGQGGEKLFF. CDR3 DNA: TGCGCCAGCAGCCAACGTAAGCCGGGACAGGGGGGGGAAAAACTGTTTTTT.

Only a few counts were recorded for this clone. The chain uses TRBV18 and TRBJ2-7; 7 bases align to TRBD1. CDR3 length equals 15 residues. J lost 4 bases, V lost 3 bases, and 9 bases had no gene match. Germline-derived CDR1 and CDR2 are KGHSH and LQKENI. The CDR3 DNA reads TGTGCCAGCTCACCTGGGCAGACAGGGCAGTACGAGCAGTACTTC. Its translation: CASSPGQTGQYEQYF.

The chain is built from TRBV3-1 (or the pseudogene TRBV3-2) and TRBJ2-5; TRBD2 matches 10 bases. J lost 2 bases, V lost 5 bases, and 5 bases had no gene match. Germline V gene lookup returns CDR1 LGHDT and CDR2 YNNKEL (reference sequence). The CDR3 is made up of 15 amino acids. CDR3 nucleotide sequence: TGTGCCAGCAGCTCCCGGACTAGCGGACAAGAGACCCAGTACTTC. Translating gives CASSSRTSGQETQYF.

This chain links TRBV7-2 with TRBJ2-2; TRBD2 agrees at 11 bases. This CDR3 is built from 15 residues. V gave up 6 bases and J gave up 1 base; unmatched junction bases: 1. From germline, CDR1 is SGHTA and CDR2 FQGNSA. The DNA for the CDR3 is TGTGCCAGCAGAGGACTAGCGGGGAACACCGGGGAGCTGTTTTTT. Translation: CASRGLAGNTGELFF. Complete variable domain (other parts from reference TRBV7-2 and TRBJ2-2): GAGVSQSPSNKVTEKGKDVELRCDPISGHTALYWYRQSLGQGLEFLIYFQGNSAPDKSGLPSDRFSAERTGGSVSTLTIQRTQQEDSAVYLCASRGLAGNTGELFFGEGSRLTVL.

Here the CDR3 DNA reads TGTGCCAGCAGAGGGGCCGGTGAGAACACCGGGGAGCTGTTTTTT. Its translation is CASRGAGENTGELFF. V usage is TRBV6-5 and J usage is TRBJ2-2; D possibly corresponds to TRBD1 (5 bases). The CDR3 has 15 amino acids. With 6 bases removed from V and 1 base from J, the gap between germline ends came to 12 bases. Germline V gene data show CDR1 as MNHEY and CDR2 as SVGAGI.

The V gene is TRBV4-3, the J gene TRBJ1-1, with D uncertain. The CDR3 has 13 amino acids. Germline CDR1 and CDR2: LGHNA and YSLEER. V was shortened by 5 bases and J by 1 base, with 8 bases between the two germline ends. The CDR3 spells CASSARWNTEAFF. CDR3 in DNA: TGCGCCAGCAGCGCCAGGTGGAACACTGAAGCTTTCTTT.

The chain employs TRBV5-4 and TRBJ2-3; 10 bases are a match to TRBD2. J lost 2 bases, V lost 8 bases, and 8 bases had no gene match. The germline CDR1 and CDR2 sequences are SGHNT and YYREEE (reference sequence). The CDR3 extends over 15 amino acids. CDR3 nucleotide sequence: TGTGCCAGTCTAGCGGGAGAGGAGCCCACAGATACGCAGTATTTT. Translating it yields CASLAGEEPTDTQYF.

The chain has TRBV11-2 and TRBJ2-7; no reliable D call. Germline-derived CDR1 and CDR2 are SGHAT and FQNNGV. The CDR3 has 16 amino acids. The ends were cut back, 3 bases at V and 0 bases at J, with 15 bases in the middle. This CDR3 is CASSFAQVFSSYEQYF. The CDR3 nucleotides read TGTGCCAGCAGCTTCGCCCAGGTGTTCAGCTCCTACGAGCAGTACTTC.

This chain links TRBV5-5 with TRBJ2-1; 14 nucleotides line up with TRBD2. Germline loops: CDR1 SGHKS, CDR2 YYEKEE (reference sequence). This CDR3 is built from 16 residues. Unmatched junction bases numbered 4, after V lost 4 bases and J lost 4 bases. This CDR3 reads CASSPRTSGGYNEQFF. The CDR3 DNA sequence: TGTGCCAGCAGCCCCAGGACTAGCGGGGGGTACAATGAGCAGTTCTTC.

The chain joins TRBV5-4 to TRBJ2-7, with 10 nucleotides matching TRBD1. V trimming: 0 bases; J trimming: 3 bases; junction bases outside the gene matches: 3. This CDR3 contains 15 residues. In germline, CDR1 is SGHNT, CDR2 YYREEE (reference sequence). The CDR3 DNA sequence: TGTGCCAGCAGCTTGGTTTGGACAGGGGGCTACGAGCAGTACTTC. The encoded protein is CASSLVWTGGYEQYF.

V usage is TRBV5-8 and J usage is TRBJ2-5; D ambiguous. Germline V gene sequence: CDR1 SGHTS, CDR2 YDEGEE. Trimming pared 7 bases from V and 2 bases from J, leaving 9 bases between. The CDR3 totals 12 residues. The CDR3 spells CASLRWQETQYF. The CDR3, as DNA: TGTGCCAGCCTCCGGTGGCAAGAGACCCAGTACTTC.

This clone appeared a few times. CDR3 bases: TGTGCCAGCAGCGACATTTATTTCATGAACACTGAAGCTTTCTTT. This encodes CASSDIYFMNTEAFF. This chain uses TRBV6-5 with TRBJ1-1; no clear D gene. V lost 6 bases and J lost 0, with 14 bases in between. This CDR3 spans 15 amino acids. Germline V gene lookup returns CDR1 MNHEY and CDR2 SVGAGI.

This chain's CDR3 is CASSQVEVHNSPLHF. Written as DNA, the CDR3 is TGTGCCAGCAGCCAAGTGGAGGTGCATAATTCACCCCTCCACTTT. This sequence joins TRBV3-1 (or the pseudogene TRBV3-2) and TRBJ1-6; D not resolved. Germline CDR1 is LGHDT and CDR2 is YNNKEL (reference sequence). The V end lost 1 base, the J end lost 5 bases, and 9 bases lay between the germline ends. This CDR3 is 15 amino acids long.

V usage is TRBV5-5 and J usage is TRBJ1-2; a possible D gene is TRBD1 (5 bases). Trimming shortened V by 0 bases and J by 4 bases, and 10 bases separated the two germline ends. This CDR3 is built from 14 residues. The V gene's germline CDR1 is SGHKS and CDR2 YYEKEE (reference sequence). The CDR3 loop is CASSLADSRYGYTF. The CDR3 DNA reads TGTGCCAGCAGCTTGGCTGACAGCCGCTATGGCTACACCTTC.

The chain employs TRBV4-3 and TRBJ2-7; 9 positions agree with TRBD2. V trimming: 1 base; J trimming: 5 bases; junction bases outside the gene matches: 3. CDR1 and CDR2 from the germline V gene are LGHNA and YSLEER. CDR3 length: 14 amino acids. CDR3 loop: CASSQGLAVHEQYF. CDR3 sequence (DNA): TGCGCCAGCAGCCAAGGACTAGCGGTCCACGAGCAGTACTTC.

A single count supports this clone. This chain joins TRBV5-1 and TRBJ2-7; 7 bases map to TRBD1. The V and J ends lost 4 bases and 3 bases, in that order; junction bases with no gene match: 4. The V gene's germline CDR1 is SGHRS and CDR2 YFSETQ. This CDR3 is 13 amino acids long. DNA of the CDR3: TGCGCCAGCAGCCTCGACAGGGTCTACGAGCAGTACTTC. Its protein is CASSLDRVYEQYF. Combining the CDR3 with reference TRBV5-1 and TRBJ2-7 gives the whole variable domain KAGVTQTPRYLIKTRGQQVTLSCSPISGHRSVSWYQQTPGQGLQFLFEYFSETQRNKGNFPGRFSGRQFSNSRSEMNVSTLELGDSALYLCASSLDRVYEQYFGPGTRLTVT.

The CDR3 sequence is CASSVSHDRVPSTDTQYF. In nucleotides, the CDR3 is TGTGCCAGCAGCGTTTCCCACGACAGGGTCCCTAGCACAGATACGCAGTATTTT. The chain joins TRBV9 to TRBJ2-3, with 7 positions matching TRBD1. CDR1 and CDR2 (germline): SGDLS, YYNGEE. This CDR3 contains 18 residues. V was clipped by 2 bases and J by 0 bases; unmatched bases: 12.

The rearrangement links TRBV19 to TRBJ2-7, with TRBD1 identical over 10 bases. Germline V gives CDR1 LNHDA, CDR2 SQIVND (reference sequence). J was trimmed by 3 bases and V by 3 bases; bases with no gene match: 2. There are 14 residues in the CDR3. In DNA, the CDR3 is TGTGCCAGTAGTATCGGGACAGGGGTCTACGAGCAGTACTTC. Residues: CASSIGTGVYEQYF.